This T cell receptor beta chain was identified during a study of T-cell reconstitution after alpha-beta-depleted transplantation in children (dated by TCRdb to about 2016). About the study as a whole: Using TCR repertoire profiling, the study followed T-cell immune reconstitution in a quantitative way in children after TCRalphabeta/CD19-depleted allogeneic hematopoietic cell transplantation.

Library prep was done by PCR. Sequencing used an Illumina HiSeq 2500. TCR library preparation used molecular barcoding, with unique molecular identifiers applied to normalize quantification of the TCRbeta repertoire. The public reads were run again by TCRdb, first through fastp at Q25 and then through MiXCR, and only productive beta chains were kept. Entries are consolidated by CDR3 protein sequence, retaining the most common genes and DNA. The sample data list 190,000 or so distinct CDR3 sequences, and approximately 7% of these were observed just once. The ten biggest clones cover about 3% of the sample. This clonotype was recorded at least ten times. Its antigen is unknown. No much larger clone is present one base from it, and per-base qualities are unavailable. Trimming costs V 3 bases and J 11 bases, and their ends lie 16 bases apart. For CDR1 and CDR2, the germline V gene (reference sequence) lists DFQATT and SNEGSKA. From the cysteine through the phenylalanine, the CDR3 covers 12 amino acids. The sequence is cut down to CDR3 DNA, 36 bases in frame from base 1.

This sample comprised PBMCs from the stem cell graft donor, obtained from the stem cell graft. The chain is encoded by TRBV20-1 joined to TRBJ2-5; a tentative D match to TRBD1 spans 5 bases. This TCR was sampled from a human donor who donated a stem cell graft to a child with Wiskott-Aldrich syndrome. The DNA reads TGCAGTGCTAGTCTACTGGGGCGGTCTCAGTACTTC. Its protein reads: CSASLLGRSQYF.